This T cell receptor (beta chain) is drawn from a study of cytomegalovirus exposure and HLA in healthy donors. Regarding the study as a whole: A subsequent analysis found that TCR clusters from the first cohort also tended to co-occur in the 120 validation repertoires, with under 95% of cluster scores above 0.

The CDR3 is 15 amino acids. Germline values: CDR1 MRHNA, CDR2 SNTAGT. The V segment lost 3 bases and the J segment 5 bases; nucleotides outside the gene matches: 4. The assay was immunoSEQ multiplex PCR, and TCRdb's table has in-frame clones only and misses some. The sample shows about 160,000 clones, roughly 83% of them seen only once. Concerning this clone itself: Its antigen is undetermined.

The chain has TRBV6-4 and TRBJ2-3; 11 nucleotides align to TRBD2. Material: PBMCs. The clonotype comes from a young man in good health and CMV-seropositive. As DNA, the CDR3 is TGTGCCAGCAGTGAATCACTAGCGGGAGTAGATACGCAGTATTTT. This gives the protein CASSESLAGVDTQYF.